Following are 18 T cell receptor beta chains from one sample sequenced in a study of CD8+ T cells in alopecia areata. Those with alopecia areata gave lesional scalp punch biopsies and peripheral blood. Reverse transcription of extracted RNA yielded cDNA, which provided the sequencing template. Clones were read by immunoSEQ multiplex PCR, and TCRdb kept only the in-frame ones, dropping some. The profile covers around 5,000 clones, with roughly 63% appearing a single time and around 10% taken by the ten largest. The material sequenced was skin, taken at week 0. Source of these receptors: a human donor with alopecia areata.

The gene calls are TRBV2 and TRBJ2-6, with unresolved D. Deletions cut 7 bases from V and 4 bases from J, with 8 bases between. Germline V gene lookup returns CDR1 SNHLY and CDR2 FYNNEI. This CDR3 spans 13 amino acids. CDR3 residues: CASTRDGANVLTF. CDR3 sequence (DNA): TGTGCCAGCACTCGCGACGGGGCCAACGTCCTGACTTTC.

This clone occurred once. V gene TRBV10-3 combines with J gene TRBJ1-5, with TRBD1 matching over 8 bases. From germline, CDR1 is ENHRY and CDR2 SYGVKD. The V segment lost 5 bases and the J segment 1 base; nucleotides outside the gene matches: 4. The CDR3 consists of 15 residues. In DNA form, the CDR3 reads TGTGCCATCAGTAAGGACAGGGAAAGCAATCAGCCCCAGCATTTT. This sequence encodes CAISKDRESNQPQHF.

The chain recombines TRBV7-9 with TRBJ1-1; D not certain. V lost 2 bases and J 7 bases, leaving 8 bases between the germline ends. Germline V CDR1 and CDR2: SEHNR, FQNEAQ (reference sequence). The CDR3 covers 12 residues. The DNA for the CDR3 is TGTGCCAGCAGCTTAAGCCAGATTGAAGCTTTCTTT. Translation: CASSLSQIEAFF.

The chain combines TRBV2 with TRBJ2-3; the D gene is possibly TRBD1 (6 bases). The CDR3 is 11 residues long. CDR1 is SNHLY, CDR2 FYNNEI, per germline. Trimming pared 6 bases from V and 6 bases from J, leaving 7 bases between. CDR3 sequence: CASRRGDTQYF. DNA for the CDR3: TGTGCCAGCAGGAGGGGGGATACGCAGTATTTT.

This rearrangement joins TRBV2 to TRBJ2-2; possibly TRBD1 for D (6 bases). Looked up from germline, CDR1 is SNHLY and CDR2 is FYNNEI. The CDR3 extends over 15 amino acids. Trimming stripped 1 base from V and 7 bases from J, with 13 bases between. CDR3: CASSEEGHRVGELFF. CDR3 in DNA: TGTGCCAGCAGTGAAGAGGGACATAGGGTCGGGGAGCTGTTTTTT.

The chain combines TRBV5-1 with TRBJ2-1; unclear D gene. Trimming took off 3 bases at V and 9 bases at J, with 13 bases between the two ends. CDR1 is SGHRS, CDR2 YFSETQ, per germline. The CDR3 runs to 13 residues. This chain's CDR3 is CASSWIYLGEQFF. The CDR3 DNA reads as TGCGCCAGCAGCTGGATATATTTGGGTGAGCAGTTCTTC. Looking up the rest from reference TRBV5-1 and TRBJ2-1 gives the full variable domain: KAGVTQTPRYLIKTRGQQVTLSCSPISGHRSVSWYQQTPGQGLQFLFEYFSETQRNKGNFPGRFSGRQFSNSRSEMNVSTLELGDSALYLCASSWIYLGEQFFGPGTRLTVL.

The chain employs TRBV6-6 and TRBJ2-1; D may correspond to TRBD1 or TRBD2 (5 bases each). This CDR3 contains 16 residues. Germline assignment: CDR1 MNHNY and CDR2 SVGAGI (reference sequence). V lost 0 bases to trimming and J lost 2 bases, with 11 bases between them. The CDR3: CASSYSSGRTYNEQFF. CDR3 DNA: TGTGCCAGCAGTTACTCGTCGGGGCGAACCTACAATGAGCAGTTCTTC.

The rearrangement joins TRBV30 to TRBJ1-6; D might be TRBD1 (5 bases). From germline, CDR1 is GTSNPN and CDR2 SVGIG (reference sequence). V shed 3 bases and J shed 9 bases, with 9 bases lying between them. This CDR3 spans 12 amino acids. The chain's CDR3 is CAWSGTASPLHF. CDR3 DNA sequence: TGTGCCTGGAGCGGGACGGCTTCACCCCTCCACTTT.

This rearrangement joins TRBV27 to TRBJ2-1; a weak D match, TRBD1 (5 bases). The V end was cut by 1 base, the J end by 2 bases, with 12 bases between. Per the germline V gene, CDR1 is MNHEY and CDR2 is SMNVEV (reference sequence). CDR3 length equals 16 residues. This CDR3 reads CASSLYQGLAYNEQFF. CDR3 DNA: TGTGCCAGCAGTTTATATCAGGGCCTGGCCTACAATGAGCAGTTCTTC.

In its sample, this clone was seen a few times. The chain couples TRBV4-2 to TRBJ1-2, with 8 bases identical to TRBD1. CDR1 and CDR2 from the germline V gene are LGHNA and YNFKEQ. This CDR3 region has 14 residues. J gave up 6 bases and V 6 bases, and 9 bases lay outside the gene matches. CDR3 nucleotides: TGTGCCAGCAGTCCAACAGGGGGGAGAGATGGCTACACCTTC. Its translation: CASSPTGGRDGYTF.

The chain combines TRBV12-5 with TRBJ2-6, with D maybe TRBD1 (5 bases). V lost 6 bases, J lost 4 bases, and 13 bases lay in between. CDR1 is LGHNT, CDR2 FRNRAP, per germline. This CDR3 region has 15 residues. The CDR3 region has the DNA TGTGCTAGTGGAATCGCAGGGTACGGGGCCAACGTCCTGACTTTC. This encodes CASGIAGYGANVLTF.

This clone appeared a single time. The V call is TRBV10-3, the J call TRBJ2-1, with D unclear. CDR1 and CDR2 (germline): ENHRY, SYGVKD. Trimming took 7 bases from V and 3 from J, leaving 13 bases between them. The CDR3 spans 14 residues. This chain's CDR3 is CAITYSDVYNEQFF. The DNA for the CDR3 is TGTGCCATCACCTATTCGGACGTCTACAATGAGCAGTTCTTC.

The DNA for the CDR3 is TGTGCCAGCAAGGGAGAACAGTCCTACAATGAGCAGTTCTTC. This gives the protein CASKGEQSYNEQFF. The chain has TRBV6-1 and TRBJ2-1; D possibly corresponds to TRBD2 (5 bases). This CDR3 is built from 14 residues. V was pared by 7 bases and J by 1 base, with 11 bases between. Germline-derived CDR1 and CDR2 are MNHNS and SASEGT.

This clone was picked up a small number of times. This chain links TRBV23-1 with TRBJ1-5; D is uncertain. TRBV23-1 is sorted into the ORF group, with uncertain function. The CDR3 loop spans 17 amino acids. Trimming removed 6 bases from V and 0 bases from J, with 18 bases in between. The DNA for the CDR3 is TGCGCCAGCAGACACCCGCAGGTGGAATATAGCAATCAGCCCCAGCATTTT. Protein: CASRHPQVEYSNQPQHF.

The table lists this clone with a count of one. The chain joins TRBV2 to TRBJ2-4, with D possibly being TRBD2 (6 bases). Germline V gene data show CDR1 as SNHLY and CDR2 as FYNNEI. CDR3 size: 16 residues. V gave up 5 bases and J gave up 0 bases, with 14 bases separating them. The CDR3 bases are TGTGCCAGCAGTTCCGCCGGGACTTTAGCCAAAAACATTCAGTACTTC. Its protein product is CASSSAGTLAKNIQYF. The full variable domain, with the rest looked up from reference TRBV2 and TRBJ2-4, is EPEVTQTPSHQVTQMGQEVILRCVPISNHLYFYWYRQILGQKVEFLVSFYNNEISEKSEIFDDQFSVERPDGSNFTLKIRSTKLEDSAMYFCASSSAGTLAKNIQYFGAGTRLSVL.

The CDR3: CASSPYVVHFSGNTIYF. In nucleotides, the CDR3 is TGTGCCAGCTCACCATACGTTGTTCACTTCTCCGGAAACACCATATATTTT. The chain joins TRBV18 to TRBJ1-3; D remains unclear. CDR3 size: 17 residues. Germline values: CDR1 KGHSH, CDR2 LQKENI. V was trimmed by 2 bases and J by 4 bases, leaving 18 bases between them.

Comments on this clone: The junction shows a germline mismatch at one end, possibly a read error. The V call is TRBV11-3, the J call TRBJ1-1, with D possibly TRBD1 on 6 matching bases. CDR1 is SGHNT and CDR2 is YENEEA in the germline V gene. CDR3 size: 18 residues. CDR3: CASSLSGTWGHRDTEAFF. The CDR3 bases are TGTGCCAGCAGCTTATCCGGAACTTGGGGACATCGGGACACTGAAGCCTTCTTT.

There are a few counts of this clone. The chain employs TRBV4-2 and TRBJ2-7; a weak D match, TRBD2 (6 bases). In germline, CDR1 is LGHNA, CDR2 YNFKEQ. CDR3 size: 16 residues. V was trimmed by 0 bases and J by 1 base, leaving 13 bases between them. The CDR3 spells CASSQDRRGSSYEQYF. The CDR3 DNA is TGTGCCAGCAGCCAAGATCGGCGGGGAAGTTCCTACGAGCAGTACTTC.